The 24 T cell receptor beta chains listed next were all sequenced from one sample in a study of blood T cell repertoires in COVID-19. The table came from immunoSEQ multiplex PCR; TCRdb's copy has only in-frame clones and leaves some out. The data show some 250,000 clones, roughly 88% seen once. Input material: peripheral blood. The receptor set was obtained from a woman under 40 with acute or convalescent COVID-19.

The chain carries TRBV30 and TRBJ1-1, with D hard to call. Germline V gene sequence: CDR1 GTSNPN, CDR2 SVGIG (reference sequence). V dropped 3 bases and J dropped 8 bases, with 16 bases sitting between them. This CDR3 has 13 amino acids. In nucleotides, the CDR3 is TGTGCCTGGAGCTCTTTGGGGAGCTTAGAAGCTTTCTTT. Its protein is CAWSSLGSLEAFF.

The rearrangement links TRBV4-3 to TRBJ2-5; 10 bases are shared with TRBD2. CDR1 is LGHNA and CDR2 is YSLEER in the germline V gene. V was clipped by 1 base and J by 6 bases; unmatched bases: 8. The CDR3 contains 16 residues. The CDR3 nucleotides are TGCGCCAGCAGCCAAGGGGCTAGCGGGAGTGGGAAGACCCAGTACTTC. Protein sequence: CASSQGASGSGKTQYF.

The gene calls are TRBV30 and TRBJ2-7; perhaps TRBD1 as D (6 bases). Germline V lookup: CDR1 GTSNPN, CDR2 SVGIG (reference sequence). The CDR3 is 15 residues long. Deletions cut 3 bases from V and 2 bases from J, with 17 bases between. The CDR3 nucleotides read TGTGCCTGGAGGCTGAGGTCACAGGGTCCCTACGAGCAGTACTTC. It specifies CAWRLRSQGPYEQYF.

The CDR3 sequence: CASSSGFAGELFF. The CDR3 nucleotides are TGTGCCAGCAGCTCAGGGTTCGCCGGGGAGCTGTTTTTT. The gene calls are TRBV7-9 and TRBJ2-2; possibly TRBD1 for D (5 bases). V was pared by 4 bases and J by 6 bases, with 9 bases between. Looked up from germline, CDR1 is SEHNR and CDR2 is FQNEAQ (reference sequence). The CDR3 has 13 residues.

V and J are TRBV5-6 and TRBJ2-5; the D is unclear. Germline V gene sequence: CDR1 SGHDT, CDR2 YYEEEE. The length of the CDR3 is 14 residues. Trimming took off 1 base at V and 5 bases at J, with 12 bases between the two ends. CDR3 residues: CASSLRQVRETQYF. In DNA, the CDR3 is TGTGCCAGCAGCTTGCGCCAGGTCCGGGAGACCCAGTACTTC.

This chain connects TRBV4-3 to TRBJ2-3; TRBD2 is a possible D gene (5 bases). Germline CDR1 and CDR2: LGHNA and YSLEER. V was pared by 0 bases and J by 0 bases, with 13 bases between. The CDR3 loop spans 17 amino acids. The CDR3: CASSQDRGVASTDTQYF. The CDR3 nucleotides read TGCGCCAGCAGCCAAGATCGCGGAGTAGCGAGCACAGATACGCAGTATTTT.

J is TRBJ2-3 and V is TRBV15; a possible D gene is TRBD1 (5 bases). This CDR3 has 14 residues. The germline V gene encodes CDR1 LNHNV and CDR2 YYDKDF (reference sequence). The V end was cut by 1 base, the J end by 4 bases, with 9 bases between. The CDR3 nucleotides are TGTGCCACCAGCAGAGTACAGGTCCCAGATACGCAGTATTTT. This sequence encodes CATSRVQVPDTQYF.

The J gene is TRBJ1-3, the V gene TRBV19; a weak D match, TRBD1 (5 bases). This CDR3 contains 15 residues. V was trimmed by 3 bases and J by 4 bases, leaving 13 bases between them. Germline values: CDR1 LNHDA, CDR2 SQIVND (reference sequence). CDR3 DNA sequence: TGTGCCAGTAGTATGGCAGGGTCAAAAGGAAACACCATATATTTT. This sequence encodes CASSMAGSKGNTIYF.

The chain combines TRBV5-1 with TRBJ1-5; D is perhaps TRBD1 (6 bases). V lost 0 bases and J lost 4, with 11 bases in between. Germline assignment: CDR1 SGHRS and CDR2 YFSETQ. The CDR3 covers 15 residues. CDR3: CASSLEGQPNQPQHF. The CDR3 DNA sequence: TGCGCCAGCAGCTTGGAAGGACAGCCGAATCAGCCCCAGCATTTT.

DNA for the CDR3: TGTGCCAGCAGCTTAGGGACAGACGAGAGCTATGGCTACACCTTC. Amino acid sequence: CASSLGTDESYGYTF. This sequence joins TRBV7-9 and TRBJ1-2; the D gene is possibly TRBD1 (6 bases). There are 15 residues in the CDR3. The germline V and J ends were trimmed by 1 base and 4 bases, with 13 bases remaining between them. CDR1 and CDR2 (germline): SEHNR, FQNEAQ (reference sequence). Full variable domain (rest looked up from reference TRBV7-9 and TRBJ1-2): DTGVSQNPRHKITKRGQNVTFRCDPISEHNRLYWYRQTLGQGPEFLTYFQNEAQLEKSRLLSDRFSAERPKGSFSTLEIQRTEQGDSAMYLCASSLGTDESYGYTFGSGTRLTVV.

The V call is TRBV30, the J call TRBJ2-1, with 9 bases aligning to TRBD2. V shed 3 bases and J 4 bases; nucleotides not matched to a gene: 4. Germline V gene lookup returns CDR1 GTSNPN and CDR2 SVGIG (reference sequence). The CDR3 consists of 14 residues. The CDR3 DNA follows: TGTGCCTGGAGAGGGACTAGCAAGTACAATGAGCAGTTCTTC. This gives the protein CAWRGTSKYNEQFF.

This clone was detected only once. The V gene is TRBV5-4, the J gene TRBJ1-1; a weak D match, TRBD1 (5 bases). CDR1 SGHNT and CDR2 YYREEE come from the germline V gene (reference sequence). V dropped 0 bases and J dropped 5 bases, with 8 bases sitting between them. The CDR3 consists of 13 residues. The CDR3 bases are TGTGCCAGCAGCTTGGCCAGGGCAACTGAAGCTTTCTTT. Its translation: CASSLARATEAFF.

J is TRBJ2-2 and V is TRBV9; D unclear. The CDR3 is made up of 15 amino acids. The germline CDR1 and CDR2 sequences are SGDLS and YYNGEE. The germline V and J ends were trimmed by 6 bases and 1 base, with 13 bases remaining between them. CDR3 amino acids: CASTLGSVNTGELFF. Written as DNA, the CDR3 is TGTGCCAGCACCTTAGGAAGCGTGAACACCGGGGAGCTGTTTTTT.

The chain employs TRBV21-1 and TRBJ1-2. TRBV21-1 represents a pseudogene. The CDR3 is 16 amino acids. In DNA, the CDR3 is TGTGCCAGCAGCATAGAGAAGGGAAGGGTCGGGAGTGGCTACACCTTC. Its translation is CASSIEKGRVGSGYTF.

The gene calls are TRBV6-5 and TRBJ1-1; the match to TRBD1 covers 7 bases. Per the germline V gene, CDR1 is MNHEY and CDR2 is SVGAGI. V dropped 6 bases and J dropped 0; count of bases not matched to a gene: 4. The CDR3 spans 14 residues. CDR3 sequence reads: CASRRQGMNTEAFF. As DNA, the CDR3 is TGTGCCAGCAGACGACAGGGAATGAACACTGAAGCTTTCTTT.

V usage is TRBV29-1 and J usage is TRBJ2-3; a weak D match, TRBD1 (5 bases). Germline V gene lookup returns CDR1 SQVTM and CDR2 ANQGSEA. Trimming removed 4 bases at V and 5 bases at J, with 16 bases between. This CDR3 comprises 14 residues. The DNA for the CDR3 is TGCAGCGTTGGTTCGGCAGGGATGGTAGATACGCAGTATTTT. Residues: CSVGSAGMVDTQYF.

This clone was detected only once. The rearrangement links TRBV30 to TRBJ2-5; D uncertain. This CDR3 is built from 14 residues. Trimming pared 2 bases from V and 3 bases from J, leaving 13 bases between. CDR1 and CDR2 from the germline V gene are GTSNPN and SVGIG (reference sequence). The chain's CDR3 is CAWSPAPIKETQYF. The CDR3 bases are TGTGCCTGGAGTCCCGCGCCCATAAAAGAGACCCAGTACTTC.

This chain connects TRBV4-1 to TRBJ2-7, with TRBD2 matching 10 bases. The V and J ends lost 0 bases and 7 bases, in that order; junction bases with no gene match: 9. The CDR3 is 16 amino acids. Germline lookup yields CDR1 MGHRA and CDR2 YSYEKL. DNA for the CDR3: TGCGCCAGCAGCCAAGAGGAATTAGCGGGAGGATTTGAGCAGTACTTC. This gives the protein CASSQEELAGGFEQYF.

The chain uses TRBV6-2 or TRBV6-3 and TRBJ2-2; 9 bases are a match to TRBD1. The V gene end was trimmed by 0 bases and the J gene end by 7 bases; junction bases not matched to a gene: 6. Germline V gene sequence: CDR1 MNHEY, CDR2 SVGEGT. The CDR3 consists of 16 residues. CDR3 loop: CASSYSGTGSIGELFF. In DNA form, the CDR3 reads TGTGCCAGCAGTTACTCCGGGACAGGGAGTATCGGGGAGCTGTTTTTT.

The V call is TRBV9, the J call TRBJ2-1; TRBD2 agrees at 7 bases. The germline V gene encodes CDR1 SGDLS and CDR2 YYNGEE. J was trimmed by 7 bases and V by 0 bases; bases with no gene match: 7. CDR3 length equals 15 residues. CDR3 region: CASSVAGGGRNEQFF. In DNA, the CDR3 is TGTGCCAGCAGCGTAGCGGGAGGAGGACGGAATGAGCAGTTCTTC. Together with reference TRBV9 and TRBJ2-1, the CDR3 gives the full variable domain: DSGVTQTPKHLITATGQRVTLRCSPRSGDLSVYWYQQSLDQGLQFLIQYYNGEERAKGNILERFSAQQFPDLHSELNLSSLELGDSALYFCASSVAGGGRNEQFFGPGTRLTVL.

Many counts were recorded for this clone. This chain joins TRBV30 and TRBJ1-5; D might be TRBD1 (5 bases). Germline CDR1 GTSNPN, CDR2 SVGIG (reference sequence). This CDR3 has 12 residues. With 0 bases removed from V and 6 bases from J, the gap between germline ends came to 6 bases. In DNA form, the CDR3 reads TGTGCCTGGAGTGTGGGGGGTCAGCCCCAGCATTTT. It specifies CAWSVGGQPQHF.

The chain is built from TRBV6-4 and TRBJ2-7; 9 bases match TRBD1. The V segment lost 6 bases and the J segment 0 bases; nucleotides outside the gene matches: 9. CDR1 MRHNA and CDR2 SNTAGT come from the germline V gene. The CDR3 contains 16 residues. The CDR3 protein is CASRDNRGRDSYEQYF. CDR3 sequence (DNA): TGTGCCAGCAGGGACAACAGGGGGCGCGACTCCTACGAGCAGTACTTC.

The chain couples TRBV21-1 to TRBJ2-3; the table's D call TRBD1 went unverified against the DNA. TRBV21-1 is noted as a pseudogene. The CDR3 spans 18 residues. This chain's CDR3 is CASSKGTDSLSSTDTQYF. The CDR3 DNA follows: TGTGCCAGCAGCAAAGGGACAGATTCCCTCTCCAGCACAGATACGCAGTATTTT.

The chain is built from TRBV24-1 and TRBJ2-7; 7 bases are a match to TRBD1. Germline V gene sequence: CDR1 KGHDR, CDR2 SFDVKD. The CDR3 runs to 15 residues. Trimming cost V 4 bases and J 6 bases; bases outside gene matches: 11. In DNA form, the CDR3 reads TGTGCCACCAGTGACGCAGGGGGAACTACCGGCGAGCAGTACTTC. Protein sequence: CATSDAGGTTGEQYF.